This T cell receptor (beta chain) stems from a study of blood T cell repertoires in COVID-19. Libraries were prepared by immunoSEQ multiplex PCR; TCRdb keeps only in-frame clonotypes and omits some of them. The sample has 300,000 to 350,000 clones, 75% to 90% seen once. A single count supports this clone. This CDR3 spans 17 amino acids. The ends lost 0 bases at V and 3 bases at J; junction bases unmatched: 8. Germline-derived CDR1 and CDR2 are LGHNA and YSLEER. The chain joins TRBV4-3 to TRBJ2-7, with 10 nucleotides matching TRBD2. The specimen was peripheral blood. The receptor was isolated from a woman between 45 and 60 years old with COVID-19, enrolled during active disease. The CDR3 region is CASSQDLGLAGGYEQYF. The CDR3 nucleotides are TGCGCCAGCAGCCAAGATCTGGGGTTAGCGGGAGGCTACGAGCAGTACTTC.